This TCR beta chain is from a study of patients and donors after allogeneic stem cell transplantation. TCRdb used MiXCR to reprocess the RT-PCR reads, holding one entry per CDR3 protein. The sample holds about 96,000 distinct CDR3 sequences, 45% to 50% seen once. This clonotype has more than one count but fewer than ten. This CDR3 has 13 residues. The germline gives CDR1 DFQATT, CDR2 SNEGSKA (reference sequence). V was clipped by 3 bases and J by 7 bases; unmatched bases: 5. The chain employs TRBV20-1 and TRBJ1-4, with 7 bases lining up with TRBD1. The receptor's source is a human donor who was either an allogeneic HSCT recipient or a stem cell or donor lymphocyte infusion donor (not recorded which). It is not recorded whose cells these are; they may come from a transplant donor. Sequencing was performed on blood, either unsorted or a sorted T cell fraction (not recorded which). The CDR3 region is CSASRTGGEKLFF. CDR3 nucleotide sequence: TGCAGTGCTAGTCGGACAGGAGGTGAAAAACTGTTTTTT.